This T cell receptor beta chain was sequenced in a study of shared clonotypes between healthy human individuals. TCRdb keeps only in-frame clones here, not all; method: immunoSEQ multiplex PCR. The sample includes under 1,900,000 clones, 98% of them seen just once. Remarks on this clone: Other DNA sequences of this sample code for an identical CDR3.

The CDR3 runs 12 residues. Trimming shortened V by 5 bases and J by 4 bases, and 7 bases separated the two germline ends. CDR1 and CDR2 (germline): SGHTA, FQGNSA. The sequence came from a young man in good health. The chain employs TRBV7-2 and TRBJ2-3; D is unclear. Sequenced material: naive CD4+ T cells sorted from blood. Stated subset: CD45RA+ positively selected. The CDR3 sequence is CASSLRADTQYF. CDR3 in DNA: TGTGCCAGCAGCCTAAGAGCAGATACGCAGTATTTT. Using reference TRBV7-2 and TRBJ2-3 for the parts outside the CDR3, the full variable domain is GAGVSQSPSNKVTEKGKDVELRCDPISGHTALYWYRQSLGQGLEFLIYFQGNSAPDKSGLPSDRFSAERTGGSVSTLTIQRTQQEDSAVYLCASSLRADTQYFGPGTRLTVL.